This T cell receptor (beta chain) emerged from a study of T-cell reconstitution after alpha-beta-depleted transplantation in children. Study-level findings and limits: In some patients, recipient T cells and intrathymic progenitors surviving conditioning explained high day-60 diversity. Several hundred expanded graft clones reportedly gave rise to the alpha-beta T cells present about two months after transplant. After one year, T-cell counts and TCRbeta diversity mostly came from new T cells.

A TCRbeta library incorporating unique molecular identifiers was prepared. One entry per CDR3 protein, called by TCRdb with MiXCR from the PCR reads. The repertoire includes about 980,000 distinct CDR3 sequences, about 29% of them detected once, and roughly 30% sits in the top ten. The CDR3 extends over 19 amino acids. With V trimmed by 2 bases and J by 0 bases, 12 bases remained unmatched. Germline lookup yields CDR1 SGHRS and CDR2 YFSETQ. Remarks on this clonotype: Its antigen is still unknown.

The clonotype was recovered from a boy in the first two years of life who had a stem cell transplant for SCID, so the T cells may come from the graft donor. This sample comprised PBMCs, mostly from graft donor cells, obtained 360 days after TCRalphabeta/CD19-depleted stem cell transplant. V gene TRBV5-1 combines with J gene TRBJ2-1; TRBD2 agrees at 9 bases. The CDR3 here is CASSFRGGAGGSSYNEQFF. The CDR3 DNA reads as TGCGCCAGCAGCTTCAGAGGGGGCGCGGGGGGGAGCTCCTACAATGAGCAGTTCTTC.